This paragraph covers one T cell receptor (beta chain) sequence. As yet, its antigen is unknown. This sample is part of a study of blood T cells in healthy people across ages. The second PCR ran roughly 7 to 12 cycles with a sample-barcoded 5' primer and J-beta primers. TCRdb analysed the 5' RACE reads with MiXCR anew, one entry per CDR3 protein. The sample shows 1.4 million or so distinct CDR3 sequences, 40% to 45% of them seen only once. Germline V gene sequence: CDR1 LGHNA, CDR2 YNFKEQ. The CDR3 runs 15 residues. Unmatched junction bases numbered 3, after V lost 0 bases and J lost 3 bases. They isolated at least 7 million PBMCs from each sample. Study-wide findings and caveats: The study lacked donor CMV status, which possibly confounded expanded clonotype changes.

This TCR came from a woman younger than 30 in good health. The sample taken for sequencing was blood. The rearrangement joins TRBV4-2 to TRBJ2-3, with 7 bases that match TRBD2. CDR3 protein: CASSQDPGGTDTQYF. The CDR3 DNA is TGTGCCAGCAGCCAAGATCCCGGGGGGACAGATACGCAGTATTTT.